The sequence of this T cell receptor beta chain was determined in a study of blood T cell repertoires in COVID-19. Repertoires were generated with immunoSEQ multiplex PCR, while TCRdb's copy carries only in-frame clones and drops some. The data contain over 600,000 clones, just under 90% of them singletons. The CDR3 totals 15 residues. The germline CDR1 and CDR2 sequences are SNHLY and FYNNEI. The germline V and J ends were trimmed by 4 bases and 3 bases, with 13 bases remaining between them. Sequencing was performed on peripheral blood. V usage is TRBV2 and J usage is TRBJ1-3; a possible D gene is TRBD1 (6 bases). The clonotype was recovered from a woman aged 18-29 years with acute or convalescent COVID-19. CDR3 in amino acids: CASSGLDRGGNTIYF. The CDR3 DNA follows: TGTGCCAGCAGTGGGTTGGACAGAGGTGGAAACACCATATATTTT. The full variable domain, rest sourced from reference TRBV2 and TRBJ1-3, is EPEVTQTPSHQVTQMGQEVILRCVPISNHLYFYWYRQILGQKVEFLVSFYNNEISEKSEIFDDQFSVERPDGSNFTLKIRSTKLEDSAMYFCASSGLDRGGNTIYFGEGSWLTVV.